This T cell receptor beta chain was profiled in a study of T cell changes during pregnancy in multiple sclerosis. Trimming shortened V by 2 bases and J by 2 bases, and 11 bases separated the two germline ends. Germline assignment: CDR1 SGHTA and CDR2 FQGNSA. This CDR3 is built from 15 residues. The method was immunoSEQ multiplex PCR; TCRdb's version includes in-frame clones alone and lacks a portion of them. The sample holds about 75,000 clones; nearly 95% are singletons and the top ten take about 0.14%. The source is a female donor with multiple sclerosis, enrolled in a pregnancy study. The rearrangement links TRBV7-2 to TRBJ2-3; possibly TRBD1 for D (6 bases). The starting material was CD4+ T cells from peripheral blood mononuclear cells, obtained after pregnancy. The CDR3 DNA reads TGTGCCAGCAGCTTATTAGGACAGCTCACAGATACGCAGTATTTT. This translates into CASSLLGQLTDTQYF.